This TCR beta chain is from a study of CD4 T cells in relation to SARS-CoV-2 and coronaviruses (dated by TCRdb to the early 2020s). At the level of the whole study: In the ViraFEST assay, PBMCs were cultured with antigen for about eleven days, after which TCR beta CDR3s were sequenced to identify antigen-specific clonal expansions. An HIV-1 Nef peptide pool or a no-peptide culture served as the negative reference condition. Using patient-derived lymphoblastoid cell lines, the shared crossreactive spike epitopes were mapped to their HLA restriction. The study assessed, at the TCR clonotype level, memory CD4+ T cell crossreactivity between SARS-CoV-2 and common cold coronavirus spike proteins. The Adaptive Biotechnologies TCR-sequencing kit was used to sequence samples from a few pre-COVID donors and the naive versus memory experiments, while other data came from Illumina-based sequencing. A different, Illumina-based TCR-beta assay was used to sequence expansion assays from other donors in the study. Overall results and qualifications from the work: Because the crossreactivity analysis focused on spike protein, crossreactivity against other viral proteins was not assessed. Because no donor provided both pre-pandemic and post-infection samples, tracing the source of pre-existing responses was limited. Memory CD4+ clonotypes crossrecognizing SARS-CoV-2 and at least one common cold coronavirus spike were found in approximately 60% of donors. Crossreactive clones showed significantly weaker SARS-CoV-2-driven expansion than monoreactive clones, consistent with antigenic imprinting. Small numbers of patients and of tested TCRs were a limitation of the study.

A word on this clone: This receptor's antigen is unknown. Per-base qualities were not stored, and no clone one base away is much larger.

Libraries were prepared through the immunoSEQ multiplex PCR assay. The authors' pipeline ran thus. Preprocessing removed nonproductive sequences and CDR3s not starting with C, not ending with F or W, or shorter than 7 amino acids. Antigen-specific clonotypes were called with the MANAFEST web app, based on expansion relative to reference and other culture wells. A clone counted as positive if significantly expanded in 2 of 3 replicate wells versus the reference culture at FDR below 0.05. A further requirement for positive clones was significant expansion compared with all other tandem wells, along with an odds ratio above 5. Pairwise Levenshtein distance, computed with the stringdist R package after three terminal residues were trimmed from each end, was used as the measure of CDR3 homology. Here the immuneACCESS table is served through TCRdb, limited to in-frame sequences with V and J called. Missing clones are a known gap in these copies; in checked studies unresolved V genes cover under half, and the rest lacks a known reason. For V, J and clone size, that table is used; D and trimming come from the DNA. This sample has 20,000 or so clones in its table, and approximately 77% of those were observed once. Clones ranked in the top ten supply around 16% of the sample.

CD4+ T cells from unexposed donors were collected before the COVID-19 pandemic (2011-2018). After about 10 days of culture, CD4+ T cells were isolated with the EasySep CD4+ T cell isolation kit. As cell number allowed, CD4+ T cells from unexposed donors were tested for reactivity to SARS-CoV-2 S and N and to four common cold coronavirus spike pools. PBMCs were cultured at some 2 million per well in IMDM supplemented with around 5.3% human AB serum and 10 IU/ml IL-2. Half of the culture medium was replaced with fresh IL-2-containing medium on days 3 and 7. Triplicate replicate wells were generally used for each peptide culture condition. The leukapheresis product for the unexposed donors was obtained through commercial purchase. PBMCs were isolated from leukapheresis product or whole blood by Ficoll-Paque PLUS gradient centrifugation. PBMCs were either cryopreserved at -140 degrees C or used fresh in the expansion assay. The QIAamp Micro DNA Kit was used to extract genomic DNA from the CD4+ T cells.

The germline V gene sets CDR1 to WSHSY and CDR2 to SAAADI. Its CDR3 holds 15 amino acids, cysteine through phenylalanine. Only CDR3 DNA remains: 45 bases, in frame from the first base. Between the V and J ends, shortened by 4 bases and 6 bases respectively, the junction contains 19 bases. Specimen: CD4+ T cells from PBMCs, cultured in vitro. The source of this sequence is a human donor in good health. This receptor chain uses TRBV10-2 and TRBJ2-7; no D gene can be assigned with confidence. The DNA sequence is TGCGCCAGCAGTGTCGGAGCGCGACGCCTTCTCGAGCAGTACTTC. Translation gives CASSVGARRLLEQYF.